The 3 T cell receptor beta chains below all came from one sample that was sequenced in a study of blood T cell repertoires in COVID-19. Repertoires were generated with immunoSEQ multiplex PCR, while TCRdb's copy carries only in-frame clones and drops some. The sample records a few hundred thousand clones, more than 80% being singletons. The specimen was peripheral blood. These receptor sequences come from a woman in her forties or fifties with COVID-19, enrolled during active disease.

This sequence joins TRBV7-2 and TRBJ2-3; 9 bases agree with TRBD2. The J segment lost 5 bases and the V segment lost 3 bases, leaving 9 bases of the junction unmatched. The germline CDR1 and CDR2 sequences are SGHTA and FQGNSA. CDR3 length: 16 amino acids. CDR3 bases: TGTGCCAGCAGCTTGGCAGTGACTAGCGGCCAAGATACGCAGTATTTT. Translating it yields CASSLAVTSGQDTQYF.

This chain connects TRBV2 to TRBJ1-1; D gene unclear. Germline values: CDR1 SNHLY, CDR2 FYNNEI. The CDR3 is made up of 15 amino acids. The V and J ends lost 7 bases and 1 base respectively, with 16 bases between them. The CDR3 bases are TGTGCCAGCACCGCCGACCGGGAGGGGAACACTGAAGCTTTCTTT. It translates to CASTADREGNTEAFF.

The chain has TRBV18 and TRBJ2-7; 12 bases align to TRBD1. J lost 5 bases, V lost 6 bases, and 8 bases had no gene match. The CDR3 is made up of 15 amino acids. Germline loops: CDR1 KGHSH, CDR2 LQKENI. The CDR3 protein is CASSQLGTGGDEQYF. The CDR3 region has the DNA TGTGCCAGCTCTCAGTTAGGGACAGGGGGCGACGAGCAGTACTTC.